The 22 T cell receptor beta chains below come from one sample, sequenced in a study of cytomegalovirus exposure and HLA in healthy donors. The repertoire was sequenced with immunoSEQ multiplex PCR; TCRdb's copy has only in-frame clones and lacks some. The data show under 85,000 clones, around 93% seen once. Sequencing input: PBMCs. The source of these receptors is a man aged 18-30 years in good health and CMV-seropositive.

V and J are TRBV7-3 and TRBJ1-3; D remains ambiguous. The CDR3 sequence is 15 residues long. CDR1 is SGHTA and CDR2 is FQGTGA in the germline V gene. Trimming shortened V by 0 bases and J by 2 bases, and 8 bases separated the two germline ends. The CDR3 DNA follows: TGTGCCAGCAGCTTAACGAGCGGCCCTGGAAACACCATATATTTT. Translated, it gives CASSLTSGPGNTIYF.

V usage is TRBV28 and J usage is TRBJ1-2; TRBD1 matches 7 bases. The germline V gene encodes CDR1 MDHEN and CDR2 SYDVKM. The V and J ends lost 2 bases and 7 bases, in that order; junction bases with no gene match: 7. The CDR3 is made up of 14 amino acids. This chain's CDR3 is CASSLTSGTVGYTF. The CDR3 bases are TGTGCCAGCAGTTTAACCTCTGGGACAGTTGGCTACACCTTC.

CDR3 coding DNA: TGTGCCAGCAGCTTAGTTCTCTCCAGGCAGGGCCTTGGGGGCTACACCTTC. This sequence encodes CASSLVLSRQGLGGYTF. The chain employs TRBV7-9 and TRBJ1-2; TRBD1 is a possible D gene (5 bases). CDR3 length: 17 amino acids. Deletions cut 1 base from V and 8 bases from J, with 23 bases between. Per the germline V gene, CDR1 is SEHNR and CDR2 is FQNEAQ (reference sequence).

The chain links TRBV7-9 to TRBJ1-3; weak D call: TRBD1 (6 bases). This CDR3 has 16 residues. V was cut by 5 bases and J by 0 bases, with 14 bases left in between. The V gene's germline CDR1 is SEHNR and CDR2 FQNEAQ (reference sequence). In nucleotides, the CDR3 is TGTGCCAGCAGCCCGGGGACATCAAGCTCTGGAAACACCATATATTTT. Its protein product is CASSPGTSSSGNTIYF.

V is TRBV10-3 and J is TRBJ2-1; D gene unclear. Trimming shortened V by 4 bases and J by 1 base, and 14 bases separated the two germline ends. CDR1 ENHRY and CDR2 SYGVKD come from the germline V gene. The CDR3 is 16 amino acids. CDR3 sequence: CAISVRVGGSYNEQFF. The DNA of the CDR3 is TGTGCCATCAGTGTACGGGTGGGTGGGTCCTACAATGAGCAGTTCTTC.

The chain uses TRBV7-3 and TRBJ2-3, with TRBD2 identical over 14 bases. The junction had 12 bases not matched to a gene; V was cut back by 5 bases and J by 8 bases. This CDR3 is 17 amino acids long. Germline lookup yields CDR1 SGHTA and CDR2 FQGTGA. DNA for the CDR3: TGTGCCAGCAGCCCACCCGGGACTAGCGGGAGAGGGGGTACGCAGTATTTT. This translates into CASSPPGTSGRGGTQYF.

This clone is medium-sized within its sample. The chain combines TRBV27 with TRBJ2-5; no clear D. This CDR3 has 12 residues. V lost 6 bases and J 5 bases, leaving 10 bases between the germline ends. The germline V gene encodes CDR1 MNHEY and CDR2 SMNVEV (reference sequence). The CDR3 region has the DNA TGTGCCAGCAGCCGCCTTGGCGAGACCCAGTACTTC. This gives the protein CASSRLGETQYF.

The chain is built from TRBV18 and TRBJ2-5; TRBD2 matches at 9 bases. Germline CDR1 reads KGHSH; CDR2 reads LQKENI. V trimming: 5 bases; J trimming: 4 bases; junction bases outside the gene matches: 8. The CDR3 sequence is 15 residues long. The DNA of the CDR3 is TGTGCCAGCTCAGCGTCTAGCGGGATGGGAGAGACCCAGTACTTC. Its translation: CASSASSGMGETQYF.

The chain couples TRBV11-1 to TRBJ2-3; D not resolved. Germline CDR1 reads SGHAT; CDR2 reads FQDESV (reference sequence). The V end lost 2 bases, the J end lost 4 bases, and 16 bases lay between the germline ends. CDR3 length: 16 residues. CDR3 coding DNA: TGTGCCAGCAGCTTAAGCTCCCCCGTTGTCCCAGATACGCAGTATTTT. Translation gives CASSLSSPVVPDTQYF.

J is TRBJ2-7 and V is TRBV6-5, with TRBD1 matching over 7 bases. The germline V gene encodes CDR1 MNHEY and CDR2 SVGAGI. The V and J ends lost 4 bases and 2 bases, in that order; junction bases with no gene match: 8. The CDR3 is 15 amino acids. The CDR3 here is CASSWTGSRAYEQYF. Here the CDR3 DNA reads TGTGCCAGCAGTTGGACAGGATCTCGGGCCTACGAGCAGTACTTC.

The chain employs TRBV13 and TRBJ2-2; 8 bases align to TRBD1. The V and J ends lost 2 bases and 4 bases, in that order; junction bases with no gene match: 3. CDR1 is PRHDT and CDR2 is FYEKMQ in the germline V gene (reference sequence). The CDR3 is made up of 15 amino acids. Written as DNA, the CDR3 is TGTGCCAGCAGCTTATACCAGGGGGCCACCGGGGAGCTGTTTTTT. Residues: CASSLYQGATGELFF. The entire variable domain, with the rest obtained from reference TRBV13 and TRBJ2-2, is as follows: AAGVIQSPRHLIKEKRETATLKCYPIPRHDTVYWYQQGPGQDPQFLISFYEKMQSDKGSIPDRFSAQQFSDYHSELNMSSLELGDSALYFCASSLYQGATGELFFGEGSRLTVL.

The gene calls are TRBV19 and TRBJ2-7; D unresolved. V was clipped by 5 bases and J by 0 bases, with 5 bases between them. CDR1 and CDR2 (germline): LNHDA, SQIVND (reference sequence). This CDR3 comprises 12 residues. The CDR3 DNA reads TGTGCCAGTAGTCCCGGCTCCTACGAGCAGTACTTC. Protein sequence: CASSPGSYEQYF.

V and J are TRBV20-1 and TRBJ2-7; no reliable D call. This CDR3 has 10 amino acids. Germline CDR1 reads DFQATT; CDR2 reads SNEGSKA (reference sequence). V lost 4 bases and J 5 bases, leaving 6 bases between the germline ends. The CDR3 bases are TGCAGTGCTATACTTAACGAGCAGTACTTC. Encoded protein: CSAILNEQYF.

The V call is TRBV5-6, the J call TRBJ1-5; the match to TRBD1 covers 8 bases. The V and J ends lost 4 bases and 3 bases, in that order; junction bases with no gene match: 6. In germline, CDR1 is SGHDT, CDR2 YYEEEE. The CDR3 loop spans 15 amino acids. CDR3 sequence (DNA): TGTGCCAGCAGCCCCGGACAGGGATACAATCAGCCCCAGCATTTT. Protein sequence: CASSPGQGYNQPQHF.

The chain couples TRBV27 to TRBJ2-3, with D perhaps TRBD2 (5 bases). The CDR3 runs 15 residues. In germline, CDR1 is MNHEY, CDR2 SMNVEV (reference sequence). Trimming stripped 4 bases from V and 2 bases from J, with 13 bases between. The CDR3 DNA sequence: TGTGCCAGCAGTTCGACCCAGACTAACACAGATACGCAGTATTTT. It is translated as CASSSTQTNTDTQYF.

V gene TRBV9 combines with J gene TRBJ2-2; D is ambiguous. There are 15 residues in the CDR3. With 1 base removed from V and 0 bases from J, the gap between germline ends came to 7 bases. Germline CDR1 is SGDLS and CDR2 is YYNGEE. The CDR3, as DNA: TGTGCCAGCAGCGTAACTGTTGCGAACACCGGGGAGCTGTTTTTT. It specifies CASSVTVANTGELFF.

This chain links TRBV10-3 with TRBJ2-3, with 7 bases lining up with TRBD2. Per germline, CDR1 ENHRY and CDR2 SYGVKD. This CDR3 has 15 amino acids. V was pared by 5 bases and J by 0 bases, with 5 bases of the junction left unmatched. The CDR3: CAISQVAGSTDTQYF. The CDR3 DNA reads TGTGCCATCAGTCAGGTAGCGGGTAGCACAGATACGCAGTATTTT.

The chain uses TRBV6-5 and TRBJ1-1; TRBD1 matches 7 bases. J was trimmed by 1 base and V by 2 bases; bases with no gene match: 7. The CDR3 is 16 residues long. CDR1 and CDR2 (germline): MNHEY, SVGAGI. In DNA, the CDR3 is TGTGCCAGCAGTTACCTGTCGGGACAGCGGAACACTGAAGCTTTCTTT. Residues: CASSYLSGQRNTEAFF.

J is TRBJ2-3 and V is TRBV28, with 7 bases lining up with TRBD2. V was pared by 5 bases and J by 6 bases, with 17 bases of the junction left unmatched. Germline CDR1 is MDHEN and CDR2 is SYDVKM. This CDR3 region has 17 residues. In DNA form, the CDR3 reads TGTGCCAGCAGTACGGGGGGACTCAGAAACTTCTTTGATACGCAGTATTTT. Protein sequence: CASSTGGLRNFFDTQYF.

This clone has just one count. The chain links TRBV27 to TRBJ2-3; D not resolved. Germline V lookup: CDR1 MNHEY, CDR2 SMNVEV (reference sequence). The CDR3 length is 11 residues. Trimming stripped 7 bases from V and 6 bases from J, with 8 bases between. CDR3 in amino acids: CASNLGDTQYF. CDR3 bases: TGTGCCAGCAACCTCGGGGATACGCAGTATTTT.

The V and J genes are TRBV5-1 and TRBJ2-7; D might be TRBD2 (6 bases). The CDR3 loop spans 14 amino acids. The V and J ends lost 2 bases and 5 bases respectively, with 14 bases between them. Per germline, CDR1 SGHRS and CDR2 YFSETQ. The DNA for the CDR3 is TGCGCCAGCAGCTTTGGGCGGGGCGAGGACGAGCAGTACTTC. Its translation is CASSFGRGEDEQYF.

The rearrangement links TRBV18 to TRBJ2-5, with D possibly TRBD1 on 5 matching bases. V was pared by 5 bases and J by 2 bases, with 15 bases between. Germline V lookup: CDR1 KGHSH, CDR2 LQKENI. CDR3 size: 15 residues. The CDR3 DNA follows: TGTGCCAGCTCATCCCTCCCACAGGAGCAAGAGACCCAGTACTTC. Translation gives CASSSLPQEQETQYF.